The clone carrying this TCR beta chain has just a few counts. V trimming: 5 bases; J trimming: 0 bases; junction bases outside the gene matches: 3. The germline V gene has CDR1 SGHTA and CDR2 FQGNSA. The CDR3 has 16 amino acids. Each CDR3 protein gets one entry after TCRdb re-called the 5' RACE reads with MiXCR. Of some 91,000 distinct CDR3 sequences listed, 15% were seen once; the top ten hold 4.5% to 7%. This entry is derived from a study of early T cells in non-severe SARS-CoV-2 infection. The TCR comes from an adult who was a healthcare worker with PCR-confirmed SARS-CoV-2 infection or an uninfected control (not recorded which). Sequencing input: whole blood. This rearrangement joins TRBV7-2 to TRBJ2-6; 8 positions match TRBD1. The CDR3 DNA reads TGTGCCAGCAGCGAAGGGACAGGCTCTGGGGCCAACGTCCTGACTTTC. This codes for CASSEGTGSGANVLTF.